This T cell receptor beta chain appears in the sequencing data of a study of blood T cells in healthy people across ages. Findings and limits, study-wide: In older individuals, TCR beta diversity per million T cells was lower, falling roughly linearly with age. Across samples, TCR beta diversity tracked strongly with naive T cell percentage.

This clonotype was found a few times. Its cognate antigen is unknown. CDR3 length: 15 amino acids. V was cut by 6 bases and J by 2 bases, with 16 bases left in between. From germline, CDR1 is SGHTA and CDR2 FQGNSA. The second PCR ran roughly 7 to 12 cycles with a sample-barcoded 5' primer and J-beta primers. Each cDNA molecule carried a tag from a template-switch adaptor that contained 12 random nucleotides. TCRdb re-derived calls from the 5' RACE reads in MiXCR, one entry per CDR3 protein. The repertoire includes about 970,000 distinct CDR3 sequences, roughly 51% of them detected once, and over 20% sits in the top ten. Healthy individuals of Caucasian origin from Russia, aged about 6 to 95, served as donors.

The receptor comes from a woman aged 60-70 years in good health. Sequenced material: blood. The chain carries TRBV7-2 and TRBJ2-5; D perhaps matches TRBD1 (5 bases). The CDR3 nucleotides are TGTGCCAGCAGTGGGCGACAGAACCTACAAGAGACCCAGTACTTC. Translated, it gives CASSGRQNLQETQYF.